The present entry profiles one TCR beta chain with its context. The data originate from a study of CD8+CD57+ T cells in acquired aplastic anemia. CDR3 and TCR beta VDJ profiling relied on genomic DNA as the template. MiXCR, run by TCRdb on the reads, gives a single entry per CDR3 protein. This repertoire shows 400,000 to 600,000 distinct CDR3 sequences, about a third found once; its top ten account for around 0.82%. The germline gives CDR1 DFQATT, CDR2 SNEGSKA (reference sequence). V was pared by 5 bases and J by 5 bases, with 8 bases of the junction left unmatched. This CDR3 contains 13 residues. Sequencing was done on patients that had shown CD8+CD57+ cell expansion by flow cytometry.

The chain links TRBV20-1 to TRBJ1-1; 7 nucleotides align to TRBD1. The clonotype comes from a human donor with aplastic anemia. Specimen: sorted CD4+, CD8+, or CD8+CD57+ T cells (not recorded which) from PBMCs. CDR3 in DNA: TGCAGTGCTCAGGGGGGAGGGAGTACTGAAGCTTTCTTT. It yields the protein CSAQGGGSTEAFF.